The sequence of this T cell receptor beta chain was determined in a study of blood T cell repertoires in COVID-19. The CDR3 has 13 amino acids. The V gene end was trimmed by 8 bases and the J gene end by 6 bases; junction bases not matched to a gene: 4. Germline CDR1 reads LGHNA; CDR2 reads YNFKEQ. Using immunoSEQ multiplex PCR, the repertoire was profiled, and TCRdb retains in-frame clones only, with some absent. The sample includes 230,000 or so clones, roughly 80% of them seen just once. V is TRBV4-2 and J is TRBJ2-7, with TRBD2 matching 13 bases. This sequence was found in a young man with active or convalescent COVID-19. The sample taken for sequencing was peripheral blood. The chain's CDR3 is CASGLAGDGEQYF. The CDR3, as DNA: TGTGCCAGCGGACTAGCGGGAGACGGCGAGCAGTACTTC.